What follows describes a single T cell receptor (beta chain). Its target is not known. These data come from a study of CD8 T cells in Susac syndrome. General study findings and limits: The study's TCR sequencing and HLA analysis covered a relatively small number of individuals, and the study acknowledged this.

An amount of RNA that ranged from roughly 0.5 to 1 ug was reverse transcribed with random hexamers. Amplification of TCR beta CDR3 used immunoSEQ multiplex PCR across 54 Vbeta and 13 Jbeta. TCRdb itself ran the immunoSEQ multiplex PCR reads through MiXCR, one entry per CDR3 protein. This sample yields a few hundred thousand distinct CDR3 sequences, of which 65% to 90% are seen a single time; around 0.2% belongs to the top ten. The CDR3 extends over 16 amino acids. CDR1 MNHNS and CDR2 SASEGT come from the germline V gene. V lost 4 bases, J lost 3 bases, and 15 bases lay in between. The multiple sclerosis controls were treatment-naive patients, and their relapsing-remitting disease was stable or active. TEMRA cells underwent FACS enrichment and CD8+ and CD4+ T cells underwent negative isolation.

The genes are TRBV6-1 and TRBJ2-2, with D maybe TRBD1 (6 bases). Sample: CD8+ T cells from PBMCs. The source is a human donor with multiple sclerosis. The DNA for the CDR3 is TGTGCCAGCAGTGTCCGGGACAAGCCTCACACCGGGGAGCTGTTTTTT. Encoded protein: CASSVRDKPHTGELFF.